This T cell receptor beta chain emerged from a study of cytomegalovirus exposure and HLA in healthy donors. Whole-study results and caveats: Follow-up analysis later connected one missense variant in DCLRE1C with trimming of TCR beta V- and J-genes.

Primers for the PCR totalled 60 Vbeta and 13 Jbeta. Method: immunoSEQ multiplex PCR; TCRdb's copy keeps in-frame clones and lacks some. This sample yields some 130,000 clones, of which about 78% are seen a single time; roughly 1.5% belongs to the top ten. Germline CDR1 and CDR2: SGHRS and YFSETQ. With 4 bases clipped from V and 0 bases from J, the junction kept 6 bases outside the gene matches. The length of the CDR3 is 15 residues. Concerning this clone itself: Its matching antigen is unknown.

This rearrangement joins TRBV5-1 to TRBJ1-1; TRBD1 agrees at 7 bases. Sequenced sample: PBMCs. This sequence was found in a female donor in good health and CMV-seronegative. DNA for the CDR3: TGCGCCAGCAGCGGCCAGGGGGGACTGAACACTGAAGCTTTCTTT. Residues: CASSGQGGLNTEAFF.